These T cell receptor beta chains were read from a single sample in a study of blood T cell repertoires in COVID-19. Produced via immunoSEQ multiplex PCR; TCRdb's table is partial and in-frame only. In the table there are just over 250,000 clones, approximately 87% of which are singletons. The material sequenced was peripheral blood. The receptors stem from a woman between 50 and 59 years old with acute or convalescent COVID-19. CDR3s include the opening cysteine and the closing phenylalanine or tryptophan. The D gene is left open where the match is weak. Part of the rows lack a size; the others show once, few, many or a class for expanded clones.

-	TRBV6-1	-	TRBJ1-4	TGTGCCAGCAGTGAAGGGGTTGCGGGCGAAAAACTGTTTTTT	CASSEGVAGEKLFF
TRBD2	TRBV29-1	-	TRBJ2-1	TGCAGCGGGCGCTGGCTAGCGGGAGGAGAATCCTACAATGAGCAGTTCTTC	CSGRWLAGGESYNEQFF
TRBD1	TRBV5-1	-	TRBJ1-2	TGCGCCAGCAGCTCAGACAGGGTTAGTGGCTACACCTTC	CASSSDRVSGYTF
TRBD2	TRBV3-1/TRBV3-2	-	TRBJ2-2	TGTGCCAGCAGCCAAGGGCCTAGCGGGAGTACGGCCGGGGAGCTGTTTTTT	CASSQGPSGSTAGELFF
-	TRBV11-3	-	TRBJ2-2	TGTGCCAGCAGCTCCCTTCGAGGGTATGCCGGGGAGCTGTTTTTT	CASSSLRGYAGELFF
-	TRBV9	-	TRBJ1-1	TGTGCCAGCAGCGCGACAGATGTGAACACTGAAGCTTTCTTT	CASSATDVNTEAFF
-	TRBV5-1	-	TRBJ2-2	TGCGCCAGCAGCTTAGGCGGGGGCTCGAACACCGGGGAGCTGTTTTTT	CASSLGGGSNTGELFF
TRBD2	TRBV19	-	TRBJ2-3	TGTGCCAGTAGGGCCCTGGGACTAGCGGGAGGAGATACGCAGTATTTT	CASRALGLAGGDTQYF
-	TRBV27	few	TRBJ1-6	TGTGCCAGCAGTTTATCTCGGACAGTCTATAATTCACCCCTCCACTTT	CASSLSRTVYNSPLHF
TRBD1	TRBV5-8	-	TRBJ2-7	TGTGCCAGCAGCTTACAGGGGCGCGAGTGGACGTTATCCTACGAGCAGTACTTC	CASSLQGREWTLSYEQYF
-	TRBV9	-	TRBJ1-2	TGTGCCAGCAGCGGGTTGCTCGGGGTTGGTGGCTACACCTTC	CASSGLLGVGGYTF
-	TRBV6-1	-	TRBJ1-1	TGTGCCAGCAGTGACAGGGCTGGAGCTTTCTTT	CASSDRAGAFF
-	TRBV5-1	-	TRBJ2-2	TGCGCCAGCAGCTTGGGGCTCACGAACACCGGGGAGCTGTTTTTT	CASSLGLTNTGELFF
TRBD1	TRBV15	once	TRBJ2-2	TGTGCCACCAGCAGGGACAGGTCTACCGGGGAGCTGTTTTTT	CATSRDRSTGELFF
-	TRBV11-3	-	TRBJ1-2	TGTGCCAGCAGCTTCTTCCCGAACTATGGCTACACCTTC	CASSFFPNYGYTF
-	TRBV15	-	TRBJ1-2	TGTGCCACCACCACCCAGGGGAACTATGGCTACACCTTC	CATTTQGNYGYTF
-	TRBV6-1	-	TRBJ1-2	TGTGCCAGCAGTGAAGAAACAGGCTCAAACTATGGCTACACCTTC	CASSEETGSNYGYTF
TRBD1	TRBV25-1	-	TRBJ1-1	TGTGCCAGCGGACAGGGAGCGAACACTGAAGCTTTCTTT	CASGQGANTEAFF
TRBD2	TRBV19	-	TRBJ2-1	TGTGCCAGTAGCAATCCTCTAGCGGGAGCTTACAATGAGCAGTTCTTC	CASSNPLAGAYNEQFF
-	TRBV5-5	-	TRBJ1-1	TGTGCCAGCAGCTTGGGATCGGGCACTGAAGCTTTCTTT	CASSLGSGTEAFF
TRBD2	TRBV5-4	-	TRBJ2-7	TGTGCCAGCAGCTTGGAGCTAGCGGGAGGACGTAGGGAGCAGTACTTC	CASSLELAGGRREQYF
-	TRBV2	-	TRBJ1-2	TGTGCCAGCAGTGAAGGAGGTTATGGCTACACCTTC	CASSEGGYGYTF
-	TRBV4-2	once	TRBJ1-1	TGTGCCAGCAGCCAAGATCCGGCAGGCTCGGAAGCTTTCTTT	CASSQDPAGSEAFF
TRBD1	TRBV18	-	TRBJ2-5	TGTGCCAGCCCCCAACAGGGGGCCCGGGAGACCCAGTACTTC	CASPQQGARETQYF
-	TRBV21-1	-	TRBJ2-7	TGTGCCAGCATCATGGTGGGGACAGTATTCTACGAGCAGTACTTC	CASIMVGTVFYEQYF
TRBD2	TRBV27	few	TRBJ2-3	TGTGCCAGCAGTTTCCCCTCTAGCGGCCTAGATACGCAGTATTTT	CASSFPSSGLDTQYF
-	TRBV3-1/TRBV3-2	-	TRBJ1-3	TGTGCCAGCAGCCAAGGGGGGGGCTCTGGAAACACCATATATTTT	CASSQGGGSGNTIYF
-	TRBV5-1	-	TRBJ2-1	TGCGCCAGCAGCTTGGGACAGGCGGGTGAGCAGTTCTTC	CASSLGQAGEQFF
-	TRBV2	-	TRBJ2-3	TGTGCCAGCAGTGACCTAGATCCGGGGTCCCCCTACACAGATACGCAGTATTTT	CASSDLDPGSPYTDTQYF
TRBD1	TRBV5-1	once	TRBJ2-1	TGCGCCAGCAGCTTTGGAGGACAGGGGTTTAATGAGCAGTTCTTC	CASSFGGQGFNEQFF
-	TRBV15	once	TRBJ1-1	TGTGCCACCACCACGGGGGGGGGCCAGGGGACTGAAGCTTTCTTT	CATTTGGGQGTEAFF
TRBD1	TRBV28	-	TRBJ1-2	TGTGCCAGCAGTCCCCGGGACAGGGGGCTTCCGGACTATGGCTACACCTTC	CASSPRDRGLPDYGYTF
-	TRBV28	-	TRBJ1-5	TGTGCCAGCAAAAGAGTTAGCAATCAGCCCCAGCATTTT	CASKRVSNQPQHF
-	TRBV7-2	-	TRBJ1-4	TGTGCCAGCAGCTTTAGTGAGTCTAATGAAAAACTGTTTTTT	CASSFSESNEKLFF
TRBD1	TRBV28	-	TRBJ2-1	TGTGCCAGCAGTTTAACAGGGGCCTACAATGAGCAGTTCTTC	CASSLTGAYNEQFF
-	TRBV14	-	TRBJ1-3	TGTGCCAGCAGCTTATTTCCAGTTTCCACTGGAAACACCATATATTTT	CASSLFPVSTGNTIYF
-	TRBV7-9	-	TRBJ2-6	TGTGCCAGCAGCGGGGGGACCGCTCACCTGACTTTC	CASSGGTAHLTF
TRBD1	TRBV7-9	-	TRBJ2-1	TGTGCCAGCAGCTTAGGGACAGGCGGGAATGAGCAGTTCTTC	CASSLGTGGNEQFF
-	TRBV2	-	TRBJ2-7	TGTGCCAGCGTCTGGGGGCCCTCCTACGAGCAGTACTTC	CASVWGPSYEQYF
-	TRBV29-1	once	TRBJ2-5	TGCAGCACCACCCCAGGTCAAGAGACCCAGTACTTC	CSTTPGQETQYF
-	TRBV27	-	TRBJ1-1	TGTGCCAGCAGTTTAAGGTCGGCAGGGCTCACTGAAGCTTTCTTT	CASSLRSAGLTEAFF
TRBD1	TRBV27	-	TRBJ1-2	TGTGCCAGCAGTCGAACCGGGACAGGGTATGGCTACACCTTC	CASSRTGTGYGYTF
TRBD1	TRBV19	-	TRBJ1-4	TGTGCCAGTATACCTTCGGGACAGGGAAATGAAAAACTGTTTTTT	CASIPSGQGNEKLFF
-	TRBV28	-	TRBJ2-7	TGTGCCAGCAGCCGGATAGGGGGGGGTGGCGACGAGCAGTACTTC	CASSRIGGGGDEQYF
TRBD2	TRBV5-1	-	TRBJ2-1	TGCGCCAGCAGCGTGGAGGCGGGAGGCTCCTACAATGAGCAGTTCTTC	CASSVEAGGSYNEQFF